The sequence of this TCR beta chain was determined in a study of CD8 T cells in ankylosing spondylitis. Findings and limits, study-wide: Disease-linked clones were reportedly significantly enriched in matched ankylosing spondylitis synovial fluid. A TCR beta motif made of fewer than 10 highly homologous variants seemed typical of ankylosing spondylitis blood. Some motif variants had been reported before (in reactive arthritis synovial fluid and blood).

As regards this clonotype: Antigen unknown.

V was clipped by 5 bases and J by 5 bases, with 13 bases between them. The V gene's germline CDR1 is SGHVS and CDR2 FQNEAQ. The CDR3 has 13 residues. With molecular barcodes, quantitative 5'-RACE was used to make the TCR beta libraries. From the 5' RACE reads, TCRdb called clonotypes with MiXCR, one entry per CDR3 protein. Among some 240,000 distinct CDR3 sequences listed, approximately 20% were seen once. The origin of this receptor is a male donor with ankylosing spondylitis or in good health (not recorded which). The sequenced material came from blood, either unsorted or a sorted T cell fraction (not recorded which). The V call is TRBV7-8, the J call TRBJ2-7, with D perhaps given as TRBD1 or TRBD2 (5 bases each). The CDR3 is CASSHPGTHEQYF. CDR3 nucleotides: TGTGCCAGCAGCCACCCCGGGACCCACGAGCAGTACTTC.